The 3 T cell receptor beta chains listed next were all sequenced from one sample in a study of response to subunit inactivated influenza vaccine. Using its own MiXCR run on the RT-PCR reads, TCRdb lists one record per CDR3 protein. The profile covers 530,000 or so distinct CDR3 sequences, with approximately 10% appearing a single time and roughly 10% taken by the ten largest. The sample consisted of PBMCs from blood, taken on the day of vaccination. The receptors originated from a man aged 45-65 years who received an inactivated influenza vaccine.

This chain's CDR3 is CASSLGGGLPGELFF. Written as DNA, the CDR3 is TGTGCCAGCAGTTTGGGCGGGGGTCTCCCCGGGGAGCTGTTTTTT. The chain has TRBV12-3 or TRBV12-4 and TRBJ2-2, with 7 bases aligning to TRBD2. The CDR3 extends over 15 amino acids. V gave up 3 bases and J gave up 6 bases; unmatched junction bases: 7.

A few counts support this clonotype. The chain links TRBV15 to TRBJ2-3; D uncertain. CDR3 length: 15 residues. CDR1 is LNHNV, CDR2 YYDKDF, per germline (reference sequence). V shed 0 bases and J shed 5 bases, with 12 bases lying between them. In DNA form, the CDR3 reads TGTGCCACCAGCAGAGATCGGGCCGTTGAAGATACGCAGTATTTT. Its translation is CATSRDRAVEDTQYF. Drawing the rest from reference TRBV15 and TRBJ2-3, the complete variable domain is DAMVIQNPRYQVTQFGKPVTLSCSQTLNHNVMYWYQQKSSQAPKLLFHYYDKDFNNEADTPDNFQSRRPNTSFCFLDIRSPGLGDTAMYLCATSRDRAVEDTQYFGPGTRLTVL.

Only a few counts were recorded for this clonotype. The chain uses TRBV4-2 and TRBJ2-7; maybe TRBD1 (6 bases). Trimming took off 2 bases at V and 6 bases at J, with 20 bases between the two ends. This CDR3 spans 16 amino acids. Germline loops: CDR1 LGHNA, CDR2 YNFKEQ. CDR3 nucleotides: TGTGCCAGCAGCCAAAACGTGGGGCTAGGGGGAATCGAGCAGTACTTC. Translated: CASSQNVGLGGIEQYF.